This note documents a single TCR beta chain sequence. Sequencing used immunoSEQ multiplex PCR; TCRdb keeps in-frame clones, though not all of them. The sample carries about 100,000 clones, over 70% recorded once. This specimen belongs to a study of PD-1 blockade in classical Hodgkin lymphoma. This CDR3 has 16 residues. V dropped 0 bases and J dropped 1 base, with 10 bases sitting between them. Germline V lookup: CDR1 LGHNA, CDR2 YSLEER. Brentuximab vedotin exposure varied among the patients, all of whom had relapsed after autologous stem cell transplantation. The sequenced sample was peripheral blood mononuclear cells (PBMCs), obtained at baseline. The chain links TRBV4-3 to TRBJ1-5; D might be TRBD1 (6 bases). This TCR came from a human donor with classical Hodgkin lymphoma. The CDR3 nucleotides are TGCGCCAGCAGCCAAGATCCAGGACAGAGCAATCAGCCCCAGCATTTT. This translates into CASSQDPGQSNQPQHF.